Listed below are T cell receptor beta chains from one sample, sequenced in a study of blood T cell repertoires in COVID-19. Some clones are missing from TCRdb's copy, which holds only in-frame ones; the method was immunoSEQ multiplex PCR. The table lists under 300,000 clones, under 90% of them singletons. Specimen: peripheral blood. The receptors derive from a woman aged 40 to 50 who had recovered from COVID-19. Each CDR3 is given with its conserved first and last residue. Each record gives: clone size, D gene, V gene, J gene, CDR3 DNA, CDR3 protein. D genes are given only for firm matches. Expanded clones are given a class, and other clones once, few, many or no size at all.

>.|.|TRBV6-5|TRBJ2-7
TGTGCCAGCAGTTACGCTCCCAGGGCCTCATCGTACGAGCAGTACTTC
CASSYAPRASSYEQYF
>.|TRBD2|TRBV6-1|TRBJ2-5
TGTGCCAGCAGTGAATATCTAGCGGGAGGGCCGGGGCCAGAGACCCAGTACTTC
CASSEYLAGGPGPETQYF
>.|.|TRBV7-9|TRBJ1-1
TGTGCCAGCACTTTCTCCAGCGGGTGGGACGGCACTGAAGCTTTCTTT
CASTFSSGWDGTEAFF
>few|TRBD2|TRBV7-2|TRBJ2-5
TGTGCCAGCAGCTTAAGTAGCGGGAGCTCGGAGACCCAGTACTTC
CASSLSSGSSETQYF
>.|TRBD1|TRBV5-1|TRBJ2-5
TGCGCCAGCAGCTTGGTCGACAGGGGGCCTCGAGAGACCCAGTACTTC
CASSLVDRGPRETQYF
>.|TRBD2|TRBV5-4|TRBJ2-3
TGTGCCAGCAGCCGACGGACTAGCGGAGCCACAGATACGCAGTATTTT
CASSRRTSGATDTQYF
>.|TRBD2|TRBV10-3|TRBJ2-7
TGTGCCATCAGTGATGGGACTAGCGGGAGATTCGAGCAGTACTTC
CAISDGTSGRFEQYF
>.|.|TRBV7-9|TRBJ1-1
TGTGCCAGCAGCTTCGCTCGGGTGGCAGGGATGAACACTGAAGCTTTCTTT
CASSFARVAGMNTEAFF
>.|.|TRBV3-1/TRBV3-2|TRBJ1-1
TGTGCCAGCAGCCAAAGGGGGGGCACTGAAGCTTTCTTT
CASSQRGGTEAFF
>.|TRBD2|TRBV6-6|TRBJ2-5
TGTGCCAGCAGTCAAACTAGCGCAGAGACCCAGTACTTC
CASSQTSAETQYF
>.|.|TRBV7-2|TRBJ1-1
TGTGCCAGCAGCCCCGCCCCCCCAGGGGTTGGGGCTGAAGCTTTCTTT
CASSPAPPGVGAEAFF
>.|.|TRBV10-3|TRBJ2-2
TGTGCCATCAGTGAGTCGATACAGGGCAGCACCGGGGAGCTGTTTTTT
CAISESIQGSTGELFF
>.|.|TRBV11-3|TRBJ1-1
TGTGCCAGCAGCTACCCCAACCCGGGTATGCCTGAAGCTTTCTTT
CASSYPNPGMPEAFF
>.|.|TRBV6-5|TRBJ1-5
TGTGCCAGCCGTCAACTACAGGTTAATCAGCCCCAGCATTTT
CASRQLQVNQPQHF
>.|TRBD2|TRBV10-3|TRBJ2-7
TGTGCCATCAGTGAGTTTGTCGGGGGGATCCAATCCCCCGAGCAGTACTTC
CAISEFVGGIQSPEQYF
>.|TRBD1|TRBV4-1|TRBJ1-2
TGCGCCAGCAGCCAAGATTCGGGACAGGGAGACTACACCTTC
CASSQDSGQGDYTF
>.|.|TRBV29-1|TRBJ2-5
TGCAGCGTCAAGGGGGCCGGGCGGGGTAGCCAAGAGACCCAGTACTTC
CSVKGAGRGSQETQYF
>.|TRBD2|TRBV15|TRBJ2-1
TGTGCCACCAGCAGAGTTCGTTACGGACTAGGAAACAATGAGCAGTTCTTC
CATSRVRYGLGNNEQFF
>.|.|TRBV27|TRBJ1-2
TGTGCCAGCAGTTTATTGGGGCGGGGGCTCTATGGCTACACCTTC
CASSLLGRGLYGYTF
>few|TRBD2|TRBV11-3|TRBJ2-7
TGTGCCAGCAGCTTAGATAGGGGGACTAGAGACGACGAGCAGTACTTC
CASSLDRGTRDDEQYF
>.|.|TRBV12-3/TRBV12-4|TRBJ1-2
TGTGCCAGCACCCCTCGGGTAAACTATGGCTACACCTTC
CASTPRVNYGYTF
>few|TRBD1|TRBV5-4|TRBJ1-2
TGTGCCAGCAGCTTGCCGACAGGGGGTGCCTATGGCTACACCTTC
CASSLPTGGAYGYTF
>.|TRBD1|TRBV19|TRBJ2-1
TGTGCCAGTAGTATGAGCGGACAGGCTTTGAATGAGCAGTTCTTC
CASSMSGQALNEQFF
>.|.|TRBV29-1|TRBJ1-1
TGCAGCGTTGTCGCCCACGGGGACACTGAAGCTTTCTTT
CSVVAHGDTEAFF
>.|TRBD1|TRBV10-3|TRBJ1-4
TGTGCCATCAGTGAGTCGACAGGGATCGGCGAAAAACTGTTTTTT
CAISESTGIGEKLFF
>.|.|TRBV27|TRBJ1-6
TGTGCCAGCAGTTTTAGTAATTCACCCCTCCACTTT
CASSFSNSPLHF
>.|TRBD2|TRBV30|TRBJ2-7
TGTGCCTGGAGTTCTGGGCGGGAGAAGCAGTACTTC
CAWSSGREKQYF
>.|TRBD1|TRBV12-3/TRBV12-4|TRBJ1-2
TGTGCCAGCAGTTTAGGGACAGGGGGTGGCTACACCTTC
CASSLGTGGGYTF
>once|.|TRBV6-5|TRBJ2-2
TGTGCCAGCCAGGGCAGGGTGAACACCGGGGAGCTGTTTTTT
CASQGRVNTGELFF
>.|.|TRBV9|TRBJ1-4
TGTGCCAGCAGCGTAGATAGGGGTGAAAAACTGTTTTTT
CASSVDRGEKLFF
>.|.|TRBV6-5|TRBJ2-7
TGTGCCAGCAACTTAGCGGAGGACTACGAGCAGTACTTC
CASNLAEDYEQYF
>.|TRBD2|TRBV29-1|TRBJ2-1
TGCAGCGTTGGCACTAGCGGGAGCTCCTACAATGAGCAGTTCTTC
CSVGTSGSSYNEQFF
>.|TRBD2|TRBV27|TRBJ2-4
TGTGCCAGCACCGAGGGGCAGGGGAAGGCGGGAGGGCGGAGAAACATTCAGTACTTC
CASTEGQGKAGGRRNIQYF
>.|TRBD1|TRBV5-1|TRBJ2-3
TGCGCCAGCAGCCGAGAACAGGGGGCATGGGATACGCAGTATTTT
CASSREQGAWDTQYF
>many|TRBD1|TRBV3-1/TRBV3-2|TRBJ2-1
TGTGCCAGCAGCAAACAGGGGATGGCAGCGAGCTCCTACAATGAGCAGTTCTTC
CASSKQGMAASSYNEQFF
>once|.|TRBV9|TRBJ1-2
TGTGCCAGCGACAATAACTATGGCTACACCTTC
CASDNNYGYTF
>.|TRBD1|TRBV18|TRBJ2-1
TGTGCCAGCTCACCGCGGGACAGGGTCCCCAATGAGCAGTTCTTC
CASSPRDRVPNEQFF
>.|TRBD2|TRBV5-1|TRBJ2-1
TGCGCCAGCAGCTTGGTTCAGCGGGAATACTACAATGAGCAGTTCTTC
CASSLVQREYYNEQFF
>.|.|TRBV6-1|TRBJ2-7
TGTGCCAGCAGTGAACTCGATAGCGGTATAATTTCCTACGAGCAGTACTTC
CASSELDSGIISYEQYF
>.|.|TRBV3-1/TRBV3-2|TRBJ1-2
TGTGCCAGCAGCCAAGATGCGGACAGCTATGGCTACACCTTC
CASSQDADSYGYTF
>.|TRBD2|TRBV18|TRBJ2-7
TGTGCCAGCTCACAAGCGGGAGGGCCCTACGAGCAGTACTTC
CASSQAGGPYEQYF
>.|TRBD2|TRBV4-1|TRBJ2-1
TGCGCCAGCCGGCCTGGGCTAGCGGGGCGAGGGGTCTCCTACAATGAGCAGTTCTTC
CASRPGLAGRGVSYNEQFF
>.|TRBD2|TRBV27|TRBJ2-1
TGTGCCAGCAGCCCCACCGGACTAGCGGAGAAACAGTTCTTC
CASSPTGLAEKQFF
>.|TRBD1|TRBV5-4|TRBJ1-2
TGTGCCAGCAGCTTGACGTACAGGGGGATCTATGGCTACACCTTC
CASSLTYRGIYGYTF
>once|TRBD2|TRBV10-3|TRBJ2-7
TGTGCCATCAGAGGACTAGCGGAGTACGAGCAGTACTTC
CAIRGLAEYEQYF
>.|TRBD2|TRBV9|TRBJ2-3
TGTGCCAGCAGCTCCTCTGGGGGGGAAACGGGAGATACGCAGTATTTT
CASSSSGGETGDTQYF
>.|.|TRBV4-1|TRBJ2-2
TGCGCCAGCAGCCATAACAGGGATACCGGGGAGCTGTTTTTT
CASSHNRDTGELFF
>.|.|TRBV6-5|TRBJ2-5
TGTGCCAGCGGAACAGGGCCCTGGGAGACCCAGTACTTC
CASGTGPWETQYF
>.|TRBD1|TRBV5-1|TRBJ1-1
TGCGCCAGCTGCCGGACAGGGGGCTCTTTCGCTGAAGCTTTCTTT
CASCRTGGSFAEAFF
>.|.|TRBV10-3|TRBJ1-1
TGTGCCATCAATCGGGCGGGGAACACTGAAGCTTTCTTT
CAINRAGNTEAFF
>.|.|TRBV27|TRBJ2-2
TGTGCCAGCAGTTTTAGGGGAAACACCGGGGAGCTGTTTTTT
CASSFRGNTGELFF
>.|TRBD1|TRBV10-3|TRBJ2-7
TGTGCCATCAGTGAGCCGGGACAGGGGGCCTCCTACGAGCAGTACTTC
CAISEPGQGASYEQYF
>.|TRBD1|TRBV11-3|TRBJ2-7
TGTGCCAGGGGGAGATCCATTAGACAGGGGGTTCCCTACGAGCAGTACTTC
CARGRSIRQGVPYEQYF
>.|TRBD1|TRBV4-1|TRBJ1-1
TGCGCCAGCAGCCAAGACAGGGGGCTCACTGAAGCTTTCTTT
CASSQDRGLTEAFF